This T cell receptor beta chain is drawn from a study of vaccination and CD4 T cells after COVID-19. With regard to this clonotype: The target antigen is unknown.

Trimming removed 0 bases at V and 4 bases at J, with 12 bases between. The CDR3 contains 15 residues. Germline CDR1 is SGDLS and CDR2 is YYNGEE. Regarding treatment: approximately 9-day PBMC culture with coronavirus spike peptide pools or control peptides (ViraFEST assay). Cultured CD4+ T-cell DNA underwent Oncomine TCR Beta short-read sequencing. TCRdb passed the PCR reads through MiXCR, listing each CDR3 protein once. Of over 15,000 distinct CDR3 sequences listed, 50% to 65% were seen once; the top ten hold around 19%. The sample consisted of CD4+ T cells from blood, cultured in vitro, taken before SARS-CoV-2 vaccination. The chain employs TRBV9 and TRBJ2-3; no clear D. This clonotype was obtained from a human donor who had recovered from COVID-19. The CDR3 loop is CASSVAGRTADTQYF. The CDR3 coding sequence is TGTGCCAGCAGCGTAGCGGGTAGAACAGCAGATACGCAGTATTTT.